One and the same sample provided the 18 T cell receptor beta chains below, sequenced in a study of sequential checkpoint blockade in melanoma. TCRdb keeps only in-frame clones here, not all; method: immunoSEQ multiplex PCR. The table has under 25,000 clones, approximately 73% seen once. Treatment indicated: randomized to nivolumab then ipilimumab (arm A) or the reverse (arm B). This material consisted of CD8+ T cells sorted from blood (inferred from file names), taken from a patient given nivolumab and ipilimumab in sequence. Receptor source: a human donor with melanoma.

The rearrangement links TRBV27 to TRBJ2-4, with a possible D match to TRBD1 (6 bases). The V gene's germline CDR1 is MNHEY and CDR2 SMNVEV (reference sequence). This CDR3 is built from 13 residues. Trimming took 3 bases from V and 15 from J, leaving 18 bases between them. The CDR3 nucleotides are TGTGCCAGCAGTTTGGTGGTCACCGGGACACCGTACTTC. As protein: CASSLVVTGTPYF.

This clone is termed medium-sized. The V and J genes are TRBV7-9 and TRBJ2-7; 9 nucleotides agree with TRBD1. V lost 5 bases, J lost 1 base, and 6 bases stayed unmatched. The germline gives CDR1 SEHNR, CDR2 FQNEAQ (reference sequence). The CDR3 runs 15 residues. DNA for the CDR3: TGTGCCAGCAGCGGTACCGGGACAGGGTCCTACGAGCAGTACTTC. The encoded protein is CASSGTGTGSYEQYF.

The V gene is TRBV9, the J gene TRBJ2-3; no firm D call. The CDR3 extends over 15 amino acids. CDR1 is SGDLS and CDR2 is YYNGEE in the germline V gene. Trimming pared 0 bases from V and 0 bases from J, leaving 8 bases between. In DNA, the CDR3 is TGTGCCAGCAGCGTAGGGGCACGTAGCACAGATACGCAGTATTTT. It encodes CASSVGARSTDTQYF.

CDR3 sequence reads: CASSEYRLEKETQYF. The CDR3 DNA reads TGTGCCAGCAGTGAATACCGTCTGGAGAAAGAGACCCAGTACTTC. The rearrangement links TRBV25-1 to TRBJ2-5; the D is unclear. CDR1 and CDR2 from the germline V gene are MGHDK and SYGVNS. This CDR3 region has 15 residues. V lost 0 bases and J 3 bases, leaving 11 bases between the germline ends.

As regards this clone: Other nucleotide sequences from this sample produce the same CDR3. This chain links TRBV5-6 with TRBJ1-3; 7 nucleotides line up with TRBD1. The germline V gene encodes CDR1 SGHDT and CDR2 YYEEEE. The CDR3 length is 15 residues. After removal of 0 bases from V and 2 bases from J, the junction contained 2 bases not matched to a gene. The CDR3 here is CASSLVTGAGNTIYF. The CDR3 bases are TGTGCCAGCAGCTTGGTCACAGGGGCTGGAAACACCATATATTTT.

The chain is built from TRBV9 and TRBJ2-1; 10 bases agree with TRBD1. Germline V CDR1 and CDR2: SGDLS, YYNGEE. The CDR3 is 17 residues long. With 0 bases clipped from V and 10 bases from J, the junction kept 13 bases outside the gene matches. CDR3 amino acids: CASSVAPTGTGDGEQFF. CDR3 DNA sequence: TGTGCCAGCAGCGTAGCCCCTACCGGGACAGGGGACGGGGAGCAGTTCTTC.

A note on this clone: The junction does not match germline at one end; this may be a read error. V and J are TRBV6-1 and TRBJ2-1; perhaps TRBD2 as D (6 bases). Germline V gene sequence: CDR1 MNHNS, CDR2 SASEGT. The CDR3 spans 16 residues. This CDR3 reads CAISGSPEGSNNEQFF. CDR3 DNA: TGTGCCATCAGTGGATCCCCGGAGGGCAGCAACAATGAGCAGTTCTTC.

The CDR3 is CASSTRTGVVVGYTF. The CDR3, as DNA: TGTGCCAGCAGTACCCGGACAGGGGTGGTCGTTGGCTACACCTTC. This sequence joins TRBV6-5 and TRBJ1-2; 9 bases map to TRBD1. CDR3 length: 15 residues. Germline V gives CDR1 MNHEY, CDR2 SVGAGI. Losses at the gene ends were 5 bases for V and 7 bases for J; bases not matched to a gene: 11.

The CDR3 sequence is CASGHRGKGYTF. The CDR3, as DNA: TGTGCCAGCGGACACAGGGGGAAGGGCTACACCTTC. The chain joins TRBV6-5 to TRBJ1-2; 8 bases are shared with TRBD1. With V trimmed by 8 bases and J by 8 bases, 7 bases remained unmatched. Germline V CDR1 and CDR2: MNHEY, SVGAGI. The CDR3 runs 12 residues.

The chain uses TRBV6-6 and TRBJ2-7, with 8 bases matching TRBD2. The CDR3 has 16 amino acids. Germline V gene sequence: CDR1 MNHNY, CDR2 SVGAGI (reference sequence). Trimming removed 1 base from V and 0 bases from J; junction bases left unmatched: 5. The CDR3 coding sequence is TGTGCCAGCAGTTACTGGGCGGGGGGCAACTCCTACGAGCAGTACTTC. This translates into CASSYWAGGNSYEQYF.

The chain uses TRBV2 and TRBJ2-1; 13 bases are shared with TRBD2. The germline gives CDR1 SNHLY, CDR2 FYNNEI. V lost 6 bases, J lost 4 bases, and 9 bases stayed unmatched. The CDR3 covers 17 residues. CDR3 DNA sequence: TGTGCCAGCAGAGGTCCCGGGACTAGCGGGGTTTACAATGAGCAGTTCTTC. Residues: CASRGPGTSGVYNEQFF.

V gene TRBV5-1 combines with J gene TRBJ1-1; D is undetermined. V was cut by 0 bases and J by 6 bases, with 9 bases left in between. CDR1 and CDR2 from the germline V gene are SGHRS and YFSETQ. CDR3 length: 13 residues. The CDR3 DNA sequence: TGCGCCAGCAGCTTGGCGTCGAGGGCTGAAGCTTTCTTT. Protein sequence: CASSLASRAEAFF. Using reference TRBV5-1 and TRBJ1-1 for the parts outside the CDR3, the full variable domain is KAGVTQTPRYLIKTRGQQVTLSCSPISGHRSVSWYQQTPGQGLQFLFEYFSETQRNKGNFPGRFSGRQFSNSRSEMNVSTLELGDSALYLCASSLASRAEAFFGQGTRLTVV.

The chain recombines TRBV19 with TRBJ2-7; tentative D call: TRBD1 (5 bases). The CDR3 has 14 amino acids. Between the trimmed V and J ends, which lost 1 base and 3 bases, there was a span of 10 bases. Germline CDR1 is LNHDA and CDR2 is SQIVND (reference sequence). The CDR3 DNA reads as TGTGCCAGTAGTATAGGGCAGGGTCGCTACGAGCAGTACTTC. Protein product: CASSIGQGRYEQYF.

This clone occurred once. This chain connects TRBV30 to TRBJ2-7, with 10 bases identical to TRBD1. Per the germline V gene, CDR1 is GTSNPN and CDR2 is SVGIG (reference sequence). The junction had 10 bases not matched to a gene; V was cut back by 5 bases and J by 6 bases. CDR3 size: 14 residues. In DNA form, the CDR3 reads TGTGCCTGGGGAACCGGGACAGGGGACGGCGAGCAGTACTTC. This translates into CAWGTGTGDGEQYF. The complete variable domain, with remaining parts taken from reference TRBV30 and TRBJ2-7, reads SQTIHQWPATLVQPVGSPLSLECTVEGTSNPNLYWYRQAAGRGLQLLFYSVGIGQISSEVPQNLSASRPQDRQFILSSKKLLLSDSGFYLCAWGTGTGDGEQYFGPGTRLTVT.

The chain joins TRBV9 to TRBJ2-1, with 12 bases fitting TRBD2. Germline V gene data show CDR1 as SGDLS and CDR2 as YYNGEE. The CDR3 contains 16 residues. The ends lost 2 bases at V and 8 bases at J; junction bases unmatched: 8. The CDR3 loop is CASSVRASGGAYEQFF. Here the CDR3 DNA reads TGTGCCAGCAGCGTGAGGGCTAGCGGGGGGGCTTATGAGCAGTTCTTC. The full variable domain, completed using reference TRBV9 and TRBJ2-1, is DSGVTQTPKHLITATGQRVTLRCSPRSGDLSVYWYQQSLDQGLQFLIQYYNGEERAKGNILERFSAQQFPDLHSELNLSSLELGDSALYFCASSVRASGGAYEQFFGPGTRLTVL.

This clone was counted between two and nine times. The chain combines TRBV9 with TRBJ1-1; unclear D gene. Deletions cut 2 bases from V and 4 bases from J, with 9 bases between. There are 13 residues in the CDR3. CDR1 and CDR2 from the germline V gene are SGDLS and YYNGEE. The CDR3 bases are TGTGCCAGCAGCGTCGGGTGGTCCACTGAAGCTTTCTTT. Translation gives CASSVGWSTEAFF.

This rearrangement joins TRBV4-1 to TRBJ1-4; TRBD1 matches at 10 bases. Germline V gives CDR1 MGHRA, CDR2 YSYEKL. This CDR3 comprises 19 residues. The junction had 11 bases not matched to a gene; V was cut back by 1 base and J by 3 bases. The CDR3 protein is CASSQATGGTPRSNEKLFF. As DNA, the CDR3 is TGCGCCAGCAGCCAAGCGACAGGGGGCACCCCTAGGTCTAATGAAAAACTGTTTTTT.

The chain has TRBV5-6 and TRBJ2-1; 13 nucleotides line up with TRBD2. Germline CDR1 SGHDT, CDR2 YYEEEE. This CDR3 is built from 18 residues. V shed 5 bases and J 3 bases; nucleotides not matched to a gene: 11. CDR3 sequence reads: CASSPGLAGEIDYNEQFF. Written as DNA, the CDR3 is TGTGCCAGCAGTCCCGGACTAGCGGGGGAGATAGACTACAATGAGCAGTTCTTC.